This T cell receptor beta chain was sequenced during a study of cytomegalovirus exposure and HLA in healthy donors. CDR3 size: 20 residues. Germline V gives CDR1 SNHLY, CDR2 FYNNEI. V trimming: 2 bases; J trimming: 4 bases; junction bases outside the gene matches: 14. Study-level points and caveats: Being productive about 87% or about 30% of the time was typical of most TCR beta V segments in an earlier analysis. A later analysis linked a missense DCLRE1C variant to TCR beta V- and J-gene trimming.

In the PCR, 60 Vbeta and 13 Jbeta primers were used. The assay was immunoSEQ multiplex PCR, and TCRdb's table has in-frame clones only and misses some. The sample records 150,000 to 200,000 clones, roughly 85% being singletons. Remarks on this clone: What it binds is unknown.

The rearrangement joins TRBV2 to TRBJ2-2, with TRBD2 matching over 12 bases. The clonotype comes from a boy between 2 and 10 years old in good health and CMV-seronegative. Sample: PBMCs. This chain's CDR3 is CASSERDSLRGLAGTGELFF. In DNA, the CDR3 is TGTGCCAGCAGTGAAAGGGACTCTCTGAGGGGACTAGCGGGCACCGGGGAGCTGTTTTTT.